This is a list of T cell receptor beta chains from one sample in a study of Ad26.COV2.S vaccination and SARS-CoV-2 variants. TCRdb's table, derived via immunoSEQ multiplex PCR, lists solely in-frame clones and lacks some. The table shows about 400,000 clones, with roughly 90% occurring only once. The sequences come from peripheral blood, collected in a trial of Ad26.COV2.S vaccine versus placebo. The receptors here all came from a person between 18 and 65 years old who received the Ad26.COV2.S COVID-19 vaccine or a placebo. Each CDR3 is given with its conserved first and last residue. D genes are given only for firm matches. Clone size is stated in some rows and not others, as once, few, many or a class when expanded.

d_call: -; v_call: TRBV19; clone_size: few; j_call: TRBJ2-1; cdr3_aa: CASSIERAHNEQFF; cdr3_nt: TGTGCCAGTAGTATAGAGCGGGCCCACAATGAGCAGTTCTTC
d_call: -; v_call: TRBV11-3; clone_size: few; j_call: TRBJ2-1; cdr3_aa: CASRRGGGGKTNNEQFF; cdr3_nt: TGTGCCAGCCGACGAGGGGGAGGTGGGAAGACGAACAATGAGCAGTTCTTC
d_call: TRBD2; v_call: TRBV7-9; clone_size: -; j_call: TRBJ2-1; cdr3_aa: CASSLVGGLADNEQFF; cdr3_nt: TGTGCCAGCAGCTTAGTAGGGGGACTAGCGGACAATGAGCAGTTCTTC
d_call: TRBD2; v_call: TRBV11-3; clone_size: -; j_call: TRBJ2-1; cdr3_aa: CASSSGLAGLNEQFF; cdr3_nt: TGTGCCAGCAGCTCGGGACTAGCGGGCCTCAATGAGCAGTTCTTC
d_call: -; v_call: TRBV5-4; clone_size: -; j_call: TRBJ2-1; cdr3_aa: CASSIGLFDEQFF; cdr3_nt: TGTGCCAGCAGCATAGGACTATTCGATGAGCAGTTCTTC
d_call: -; v_call: TRBV5-1; clone_size: -; j_call: TRBJ2-1; cdr3_aa: CASSLFGDKSYNEQFF; cdr3_nt: TGCGCCAGCAGCTTGTTCGGGGACAAATCCTACAATGAGCAGTTCTTC
d_call: -; v_call: TRBV2; clone_size: -; j_call: TRBJ2-7; cdr3_aa: CASSEYGRDFDEQYF; cdr3_nt: TGTGCCAGCAGTGAATACGGCCGGGACTTTGACGAGCAGTACTTC
d_call: -; v_call: TRBV3-1/TRBV3-2; clone_size: -; j_call: TRBJ2-1; cdr3_aa: CASSQDIRTNEQFF; cdr3_nt: TGTGCCAGCAGCCAAGATATAAGAACCAATGAGCAGTTCTTC
d_call: TRBD2; v_call: TRBV3-1/TRBV3-2; clone_size: -; j_call: TRBJ2-1; cdr3_aa: CASSDSGRGYNEQFF; cdr3_nt: TGTGCCAGCAGCGATAGCGGGAGGGGGTACAATGAGCAGTTCTTC
d_call: TRBD1; v_call: TRBV10-3; clone_size: -; j_call: TRBJ2-2; cdr3_aa: CAISGTGGTGELFF; cdr3_nt: TGTGCCATCAGCGGGACAGGGGGGACCGGGGAGCTGTTTTTT
d_call: -; v_call: TRBV25-1; clone_size: -; j_call: TRBJ2-7; cdr3_aa: CASSTTGSKSYEQYF; cdr3_nt: TGTGCCAGCAGTACTACAGGGTCGAAATCCTACGAGCAGTACTTC
d_call: TRBD2; v_call: TRBV9; clone_size: -; j_call: TRBJ2-5; cdr3_aa: CASSVEGLAGVETQYF; cdr3_nt: TGTGCCAGCAGCGTAGAAGGACTAGCGGGAGTAGAGACCCAGTACTTC
d_call: TRBD2; v_call: TRBV9; clone_size: -; j_call: TRBJ2-3; cdr3_aa: CASSVDGLAGGADTQYF; cdr3_nt: TGTGCCAGCAGCGTAGACGGACTAGCGGGAGGGGCAGATACGCAGTATTTT
d_call: TRBD2; v_call: TRBV10-1; clone_size: -; j_call: TRBJ2-1; cdr3_aa: CASSVAGRQFF; cdr3_nt: TGCGCCAGCAGTGTAGCGGGGAGACAGTTCTTC
d_call: -; v_call: TRBV4-1; clone_size: -; j_call: TRBJ2-6; cdr3_aa: CASSSPQSSGANVLTF; cdr3_nt: TGCGCCAGCAGCTCACCCCAGAGCTCTGGGGCCAACGTCCTGACTTTC
d_call: -; v_call: TRBV30; clone_size: -; j_call: TRBJ1-1; cdr3_aa: CAWSSRLNTEAFF; cdr3_nt: TGTGCCTGGAGTTCGAGACTGAACACTGAAGCTTTCTTT
d_call: -; v_call: TRBV27; clone_size: -; j_call: TRBJ2-1; cdr3_aa: CASSTRMDGWRLGEQFF; cdr3_nt: TGTGCCAGCAGTACTCGGATGGACGGATGGAGACTTGGGGAGCAGTTCTTC
d_call: TRBD2; v_call: TRBV10-1; clone_size: -; j_call: TRBJ2-1; cdr3_aa: CASSELREGLVGEQFF; cdr3_nt: TGCGCCAGCAGTGAGTTGCGGGAGGGCCTAGTCGGTGAGCAGTTCTTC
d_call: -; v_call: TRBV7-9; clone_size: -; j_call: TRBJ1-3; cdr3_aa: CASSHSRSNTIYF; cdr3_nt: TGTGCCAGCAGCCATTCGCGAAGTAACACCATATATTTT
d_call: -; v_call: TRBV18; clone_size: -; j_call: TRBJ1-2; cdr3_aa: CASSPKTGDGYTF; cdr3_nt: TGTGCCAGCTCACCAAAAACGGGGGATGGCTACACCTTC
d_call: TRBD1; v_call: TRBV6-6; clone_size: once; j_call: TRBJ1-1; cdr3_aa: CASSRDRGDAFF; cdr3_nt: TGTGCCAGCAGCCGGGACAGGGGTGACGCTTTCTTT
d_call: TRBD2; v_call: TRBV13; clone_size: -; j_call: TRBJ2-1; cdr3_aa: CASSLAGARYNEQFF; cdr3_nt: TGTGCCAGCAGTTTAGCGGGGGCACGCTACAATGAGCAGTTCTTC
d_call: -; v_call: TRBV11-2; clone_size: -; j_call: TRBJ1-4; cdr3_aa: CASSGGPRNEKLFF; cdr3_nt: TGTGCCAGCAGCGGGGGACCTCGAAATGAAAAACTGTTTTTT
d_call: TRBD1; v_call: TRBV10-1; clone_size: -; j_call: TRBJ1-4; cdr3_aa: CARAGTENEKLFF; cdr3_nt: TGCGCCAGGGCCGGGACAGAGAATGAAAAACTGTTTTTT
d_call: -; v_call: TRBV3-1/TRBV3-2; clone_size: -; j_call: TRBJ1-5; cdr3_aa: CASSLGGGGGQPQHF; cdr3_nt: TGTGCCAGCAGCCTAGGAGGGGGTGGCGGTCAGCCCCAGCATTTT
d_call: -; v_call: TRBV30; clone_size: -; j_call: TRBJ2-7; cdr3_aa: CAWSVREYEQYF; cdr3_nt: TGTGCCTGGAGTGTTCGGGAATACGAGCAGTACTTC
d_call: TRBD2; v_call: TRBV5-8; clone_size: -; j_call: TRBJ2-1; cdr3_aa: CASSARPGTSGRNEQFF; cdr3_nt: TGTGCCAGCAGCGCCCGCCCCGGGACTAGCGGACGAAATGAGCAGTTCTTC
d_call: TRBD1; v_call: TRBV15; clone_size: -; j_call: TRBJ2-3; cdr3_aa: CATSSDRAGTDTQYF; cdr3_nt: TGTGCCACCAGCTCGGACAGGGCCGGCACAGATACGCAGTATTTT
d_call: TRBD1; v_call: TRBV18; clone_size: -; j_call: TRBJ1-1; cdr3_aa: CASSPGGGGNTEAFF; cdr3_nt: TGTGCCAGCTCACCCGGAGGGGGCGGGAACACTGAAGCTTTCTTT
d_call: TRBD1; v_call: TRBV18; clone_size: -; j_call: TRBJ2-7; cdr3_aa: CASSPRTGGDEQYF; cdr3_nt: TGTGCCAGCTCACCAAGGACAGGGGGCGACGAGCAGTACTTC